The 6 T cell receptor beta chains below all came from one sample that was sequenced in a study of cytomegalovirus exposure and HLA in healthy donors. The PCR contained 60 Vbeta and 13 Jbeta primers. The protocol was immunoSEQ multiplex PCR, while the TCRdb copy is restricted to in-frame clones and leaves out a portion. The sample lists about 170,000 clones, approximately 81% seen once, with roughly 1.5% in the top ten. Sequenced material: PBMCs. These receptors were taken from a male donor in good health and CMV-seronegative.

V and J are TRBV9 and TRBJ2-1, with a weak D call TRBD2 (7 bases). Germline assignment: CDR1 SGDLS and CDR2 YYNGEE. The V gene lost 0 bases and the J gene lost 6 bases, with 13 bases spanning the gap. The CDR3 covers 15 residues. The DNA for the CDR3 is TGTGCCAGCAGCGTAGGGGTGGGGGGGCCCAATGAGCAGTTCTTC. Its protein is CASSVGVGGPNEQFF.

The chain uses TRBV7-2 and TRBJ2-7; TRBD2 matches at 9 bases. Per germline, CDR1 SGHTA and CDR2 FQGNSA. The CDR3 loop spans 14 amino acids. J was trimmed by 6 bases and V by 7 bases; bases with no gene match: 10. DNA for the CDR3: TGTGCCAGCACCCCTCTAGCGGGGCAAGGCGAGCAGTACTTC. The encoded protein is CASTPLAGQGEQYF.

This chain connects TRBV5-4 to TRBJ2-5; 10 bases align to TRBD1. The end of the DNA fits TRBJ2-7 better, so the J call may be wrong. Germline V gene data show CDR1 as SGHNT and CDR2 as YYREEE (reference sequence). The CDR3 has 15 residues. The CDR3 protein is CASSPRDRGSYEQYF. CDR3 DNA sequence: TGTGCCAGCAGCCCCCGGGACAGGGGATCCTACGAGCAGTACTTC.

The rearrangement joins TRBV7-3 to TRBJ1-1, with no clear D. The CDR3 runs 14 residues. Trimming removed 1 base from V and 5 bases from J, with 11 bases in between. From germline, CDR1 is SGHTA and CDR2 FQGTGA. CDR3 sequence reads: CASSLKASGTEAFF. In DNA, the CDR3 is TGTGCCAGCAGCTTAAAGGCTTCGGGTACTGAAGCTTTCTTT.

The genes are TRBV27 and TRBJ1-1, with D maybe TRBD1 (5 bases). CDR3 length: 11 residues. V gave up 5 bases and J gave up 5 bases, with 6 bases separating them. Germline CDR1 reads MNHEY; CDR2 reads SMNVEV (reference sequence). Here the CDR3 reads CASSRGTEAFF. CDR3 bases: TGTGCCAGCAGTCGGGGGACTGAAGCTTTCTTT.

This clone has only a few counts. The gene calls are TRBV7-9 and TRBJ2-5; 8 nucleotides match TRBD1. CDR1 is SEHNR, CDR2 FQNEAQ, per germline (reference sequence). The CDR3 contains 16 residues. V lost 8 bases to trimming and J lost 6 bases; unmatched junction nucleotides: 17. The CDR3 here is CASGRSTDRAVKTQYF. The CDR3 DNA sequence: TGTGCCAGCGGAAGATCAACGGACAGGGCGGTGAAGACCCAGTACTTC.